Listed below are T cell receptor beta chains from one sample, sequenced in a study of OX40 agonist ivuxolimab in advanced cancers. Sequenced by immunoSEQ multiplex PCR; TCRdb stores in-frame clones only, minus some. The data hold roughly 57,000 clones, with approximately 82% observed a single time. The source was CD4+ or CD8+ T cells sorted from blood, collected in a trial of the OX40 agonist ivuxolimab. These receptors were obtained from an adult with an advanced solid tumor such as melanoma, head and neck, liver or kidney cancer. The conserved cysteine and the conserved F or W are not part of the CDR3 here. D genes are given only for firm matches. The listing skips clone size in some rows; elsewhere it reads once, few, many or a size class.

cdr3_aa clone_size d_call v_call
ASSVDPSGGSTDTQY few TRBD2 TRBV9
ASSYSRDANYGYT once - TRBV6-6
ASSPNTEAF - - TRBV6-6
ASSLANYGYT - - TRBV5-5
ASSTTGGGSYGYT few TRBD1 TRBV5-4
ASSQTIPRDEKLF - - TRBV18
ASSQLAARDNEQF - TRBD2 TRBV5-1
ASGTGGKGYT - TRBD1 TRBV6-1
ASGNDRVVSPLH - TRBD1 TRBV6-5
ASSIWQGYGYT - - TRBV19
ASIPPGQGDNEQF - TRBD1 TRBV19
ASSRQDQPQH few - TRBV5-6
ASSLGGGNTIY - - TRBV7-2
ASSSGTASYEQY - - TRBV5-4
ASSLRTGGTDTQY once TRBD1 TRBV5-6
ASNGANDRASGNTIY - TRBD1 TRBV28
ASSWKTGGTDGYT - TRBD1 TRBV13
ASSNRYEQY - - TRBV18
ATTLDRGRAGELF - TRBD1 TRBV2
ASTNRGYTEAF - TRBD1 TRBV2